Presented here are 7 T cell receptor beta chains from one specimen sequenced in a study of cytomegalovirus exposure and HLA in healthy donors. Both 60 Vbeta primers and 13 Jbeta primers went into the PCR. Repertoires were generated with immunoSEQ multiplex PCR, while TCRdb's copy carries only in-frame clones and drops some. The sample yields 150,000 to 200,000 clones, roughly 83% seen once. Sequences were obtained from PBMCs. The receptors here all came from a woman between 50 and 59 years old in good health and CMV-seronegative.

The J gene is TRBJ2-2, the V gene TRBV6-5, with D perhaps matching TRBD1 (5 bases). Per the germline V gene, CDR1 is MNHEY and CDR2 is SVGAGI. The CDR3 consists of 14 residues. V was pared by 5 bases and J by 5 bases, with 12 bases between. The CDR3 nucleotides are TGTGCCAGCAGTCGAATGCAGGGAACCGGGGAGCTGTTTTTT. Translation: CASSRMQGTGELFF.

Only a few counts were recorded for this clone. V is TRBV25-1 and J is TRBJ1-1; a possible D gene is TRBD1 (5 bases). V was shortened by 3 bases and J by 4 bases, with 15 bases between the two germline ends. Germline V CDR1 and CDR2: MGHDK, SYGVNS. The CDR3 is 15 residues long. As DNA, the CDR3 is TGTGCCAGCAGTGACGACAGTGGTTGGGGCACTGAAGCTTTCTTT. It codes for CASSDDSGWGTEAFF. Full variable domain (outside the CDR3, taken from reference TRBV25-1 and TRBJ1-1): EADIYQTPRYLVIGTGKKITLECSQTMGHDKMYWYQQDPGMELHLIHYSYGVNSTEKGDLSSESTVSRIRTEHFPLTLESARPSHTSQYLCASSDDSGWGTEAFFGQGTRLTVV.

The V and J genes are TRBV4-3 and TRBJ2-3; D is possibly TRBD2 (6 bases). Looked up from germline, CDR1 is LGHNA and CDR2 is YSLEER. The V and J ends lost 4 bases and 1 base respectively, with 18 bases between them. The CDR3 loop spans 17 amino acids. In DNA form, the CDR3 reads TGCGCCAGCAGCCTTAATCCCGGGCGGGATCGCACAGATACGCAGTATTTT. Amino acid sequence: CASSLNPGRDRTDTQYF.

For the CDR3, the DNA is TGTGCCAGCAGTGAAGTTGGGACTAGCGGGAGCTCATCCCGTCTGAAATTCTACGAGCAGTACTTC. The encoded protein is CASSEVGTSGSSSRLKFYEQYF. V usage is TRBV2 and J usage is TRBJ2-7; the match to TRBD2 covers 14 bases. Unmatched junction bases numbered 20, after V lost 1 base and J lost 3 bases. Germline V CDR1 and CDR2: SNHLY, FYNNEI. There are 22 residues in the CDR3. The entire variable domain, with the rest obtained from reference TRBV2 and TRBJ2-7, is as follows: EPEVTQTPSHQVTQMGQEVILRCVPISNHLYFYWYRQILGQKVEFLVSFYNNEISEKSEIFDDQFSVERPDGSNFTLKIRSTKLEDSAMYFCASSEVGTSGSSSRLKFYEQYFGPGTRLTVT.

About this clone itself: One junction end disagrees with the germline gene, perhaps due to a read error. DNA of the CDR3: TGTGCTAGCAGCCCTCAACTAGCGGGGTTTACAGATACGCAGTATTTT. Its translation is CASSPQLAGFTDTQYF. The V gene is TRBV7-7, the J gene TRBJ2-3; 10 nucleotides match TRBD2. The CDR3 loop spans 16 amino acids. The germline CDR1 and CDR2 sequences are SSHAT and FNYEAQ (reference sequence).

This chain joins TRBV7-2 and TRBJ1-4; 9 nucleotides match TRBD1. There are 15 residues in the CDR3. After removal of 3 bases from V and 8 bases from J, the junction contained 7 bases not matched to a gene. Germline V gene data show CDR1 as SGHTA and CDR2 as FQGNSA. This CDR3 is CASSFGDRDVEKLFF. Here the CDR3 DNA reads TGTGCCAGCAGCTTTGGGGACAGGGATGTGGAAAAACTGTTTTTT. The full variable domain, rest sourced from reference TRBV7-2 and TRBJ1-4, is GAGVSQSPSNKVTEKGKDVELRCDPISGHTALYWYRQSLGQGLEFLIYFQGNSAPDKSGLPSDRFSAERTGGSVSTLTIQRTQQEDSAVYLCASSFGDRDVEKLFFGSGTQLSVL.

The chain couples TRBV6-1 to TRBJ1-5, with D possibly being TRBD1 (6 bases). The CDR3 is made up of 14 amino acids. Germline assignment: CDR1 MNHNS and CDR2 SASEGT. Trimming removed 4 bases at V and 4 bases at J, with 11 bases between. The chain's CDR3 is CASSARQENQPQHF. DNA of the CDR3: TGTGCCAGCAGTGCTCGACAGGAAAATCAGCCCCAGCATTTT.